This T cell receptor beta chain comes out of a study of vaccination and CD4 T cells after COVID-19. This sample's treatment: roughly 10-day PBMC culture with coronavirus spike peptide pools or control peptides (ViraFEST assay). For ViraFEST, peptide pools expanded antigen-specific T cells, after which the TCRs were sequenced. Sequencing of cultured CD4+ T cell DNA used the Oncomine TCR Beta short-read assay. In TCRdb, the PCR reads were re-called with MiXCR into one record per CDR3 protein. The sample shows more than 10,000 distinct CDR3 sequences, approximately 42% of them seen only once. This clonotype turned up a few times. Its antigen is not identified. Germline CDR1 is LNHDA and CDR2 is SQIVND (reference sequence). V trimming: 1 base; J trimming: 1 base; junction bases outside the gene matches: 8. The CDR3 covers 18 residues.

The sequence came from a human donor who had recovered from COVID-19. The sequences come from CD4+ T cells from blood, cultured in vitro, collected after SARS-CoV-2 vaccination. This chain connects TRBV19 to TRBJ2-5, with TRBD2 matching over 11 bases. The CDR3 loop is CASSIATSGRGPQETQYF. The CDR3 bases are TGTGCCAGTAGTATAGCAACTAGCGGGAGAGGGCCCCAAGAGACCCAGTACTTC.